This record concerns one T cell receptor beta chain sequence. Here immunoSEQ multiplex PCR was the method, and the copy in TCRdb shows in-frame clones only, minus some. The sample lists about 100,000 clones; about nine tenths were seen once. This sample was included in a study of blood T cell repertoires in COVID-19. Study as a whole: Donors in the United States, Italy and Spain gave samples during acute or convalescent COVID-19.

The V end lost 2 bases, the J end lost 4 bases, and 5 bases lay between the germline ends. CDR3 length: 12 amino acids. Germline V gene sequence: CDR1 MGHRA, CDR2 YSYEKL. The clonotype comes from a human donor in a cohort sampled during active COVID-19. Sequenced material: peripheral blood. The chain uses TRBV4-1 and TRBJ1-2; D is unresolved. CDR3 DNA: TGCGCCAGCAGCCAACATCCCTATGGCTACACCTTC. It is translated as CASSQHPYGYTF.